The clone carrying this T cell receptor (beta chain) appeared a few times. Antigen: not known. The germline V gene has CDR1 MNHEY and CDR2 SMNVEV (reference sequence). J was trimmed by 5 bases and V by 4 bases; bases with no gene match: 10. This CDR3 is built from 18 residues. This sample is part of a study of cytomegalovirus exposure and HLA in healthy donors. Primers: 60 Vbeta forward and 13 Jbeta reverse. Sequencing was performed with immunoSEQ multiplex PCR; in TCRdb, only in-frame clones are kept and a portion is missing. The repertoire holds under 100,000 clones, with around 70% as singletons. Study observations and caveats: In an earlier analysis, about 87% or about 30%: the productive usage of most TCR beta V segments.

The rearrangement joins TRBV27 to TRBJ2-2, with 13 bases aligning to TRBD2. The origin of this receptor is a woman aged 45-65 years in good health and CMV-seropositive. Sequences were obtained from PBMCs. CDR3 amino acids: CASSSRTSGSGWTGELFF. CDR3 DNA: TGTGCCAGCAGTTCCCGGACTAGCGGGAGCGGATGGACCGGGGAGCTGTTTTTT.